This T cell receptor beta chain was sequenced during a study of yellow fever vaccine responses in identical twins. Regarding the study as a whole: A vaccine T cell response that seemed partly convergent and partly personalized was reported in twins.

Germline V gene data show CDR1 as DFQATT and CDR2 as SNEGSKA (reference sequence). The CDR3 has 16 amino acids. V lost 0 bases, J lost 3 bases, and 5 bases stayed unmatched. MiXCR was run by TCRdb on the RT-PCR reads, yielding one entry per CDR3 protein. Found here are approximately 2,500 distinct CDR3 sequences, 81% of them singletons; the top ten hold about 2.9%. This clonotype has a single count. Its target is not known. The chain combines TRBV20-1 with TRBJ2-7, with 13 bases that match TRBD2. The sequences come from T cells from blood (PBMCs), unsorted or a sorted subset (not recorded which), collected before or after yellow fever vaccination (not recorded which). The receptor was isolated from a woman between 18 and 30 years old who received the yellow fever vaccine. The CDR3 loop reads CSAREPRTSGSYEQYF. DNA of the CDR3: TGCAGTGCTAGAGAGCCCCGGACTAGCGGGAGCTACGAGCAGTACTTC.